A single sample is the source of the 26 T cell receptor beta chains below, sequenced in a study of shared clonotypes between healthy human individuals. Method: immunoSEQ multiplex PCR; TCRdb's copy keeps in-frame clones and lacks some. Of about 1.5 million clones detected, nearly 99% appear once; the ten largest clones hold 0.45%. The sequenced material came from naive CD4+ T cells sorted from blood. Subset given: CD45RA+ positively selected. The receptors derive from a man younger than 40 in good health.

V gene TRBV4-1 combines with J gene TRBJ2-5; D is uncertain. CDR3 length: 16 residues. Germline lookup yields CDR1 MGHRA and CDR2 YSYEKL. The V gene lost 0 bases and the J gene lost 4 bases, with 15 bases spanning the gap. This chain's CDR3 is CASSQDLRTVGETQYF. DNA of the CDR3: TGCGCCAGCAGCCAAGATCTGCGTACAGTAGGAGAGACCCAGTACTTC.

The chain links TRBV7-3 to TRBJ2-1; 13 nucleotides match TRBD2. The CDR3 contains 16 residues. The ends lost 1 base at V and 5 bases at J; junction bases unmatched: 2. Germline CDR1 is SGHTA and CDR2 is FQGTGA. In nucleotides, the CDR3 is TGTGCCAGCAGCTTAATTGGGACTAGCGGGAACAATGAGCAGTTCTTC. Translating it yields CASSLIGTSGNNEQFF.

The gene calls are TRBV7-9 and TRBJ1-1; 7 bases are shared with TRBD1. V was clipped by 6 bases and J by 4 bases; unmatched bases: 11. The germline V gene encodes CDR1 SEHNR and CDR2 FQNEAQ (reference sequence). CDR3 length equals 15 residues. In nucleotides, the CDR3 is TGTGCCAGCAGAAGTTTCACAGGGGAAAGCACTGAAGCTTTCTTT. Its translation is CASRSFTGESTEAFF.

The chain couples TRBV7-9 to TRBJ2-2, with 12 bases that match TRBD1. V shed 6 bases, J shed 4 bases, and the junction held 15 bases outside the gene matches. Germline assignment: CDR1 SEHNR and CDR2 FQNEAQ (reference sequence). CDR3 length: 19 amino acids. The CDR3 DNA follows: TGTGCCAGCAGAAGAGCCCGGGACAGGGGGCAATTGGGCACCGGGGAGCTGTTTTTT. Its protein is CASRRARDRGQLGTGELFF.

This rearrangement joins TRBV5-1 to TRBJ1-2; tentatively, D is TRBD1 (6 bases). CDR3 length: 16 amino acids. The V gene lost 0 bases and the J gene lost 3 bases, with 15 bases spanning the gap. Germline CDR1 SGHRS, CDR2 YFSETQ. The CDR3 here is CASSLVPGAMDYGYTF. In nucleotides, the CDR3 is TGCGCCAGCAGCTTGGTACCGGGGGCAATGGACTATGGCTACACCTTC.

The chain joins TRBV18 to TRBJ2-1; TRBD1 agrees at 8 bases. V was pared by 3 bases and J by 0 bases, with 13 bases of the junction left unmatched. The CDR3 runs 19 residues. Germline loops: CDR1 KGHSH, CDR2 LQKENI. This chain's CDR3 is CASSPVWTGLGSSYNEQFF. CDR3 DNA: TGTGCCAGCTCACCCGTCTGGACAGGGTTGGGAAGCTCCTACAATGAGCAGTTCTTC.

CDR3 in DNA: TGTGCCAGCAGCACGAGACAGGGTAGTAGGGCCGGGGAGCTGTTTTTT. Amino acid sequence: CASSTRQGSRAGELFF. The chain is built from TRBV9 and TRBJ2-2, with 7 bases identical to TRBD1. The ends lost 4 bases at V and 6 bases at J; junction bases unmatched: 12. CDR3 length: 16 amino acids. Germline V gene lookup returns CDR1 SGDLS and CDR2 YYNGEE.

The chain's CDR3 is CSVELAGNEQYF. The CDR3 DNA reads TGCAGCGTTGAACTAGCGGGAAACGAGCAGTACTTC. The chain employs TRBV29-1 and TRBJ2-7; 9 bases align to TRBD2. Losses at the gene ends were 2 bases for V and 5 bases for J; bases not matched to a gene: 1. CDR3 length: 12 residues. Per germline, CDR1 SQVTM and CDR2 ANQGSEA.

The rearrangement uses TRBV6-5 and TRBJ2-7, with TRBD1 matching over 9 bases. This CDR3 contains 13 residues. Germline CDR1 MNHEY, CDR2 SVGAGI. The ends lost 6 bases at V and 3 bases at J; junction bases unmatched: 3. In nucleotides, the CDR3 is TGTGCCAGCAGCACGGACAGGGGCTACGAGCAGTACTTC. This translates into CASSTDRGYEQYF.

V usage is TRBV29-1 and J usage is TRBJ1-2; 7 positions match TRBD1. The CDR3 contains 11 residues. Trimming removed 7 bases from V and 5 bases from J; junction bases left unmatched: 4. From germline, CDR1 is SQVTM and CDR2 ANQGSEA. CDR3 sequence reads: CSDRGYYGYTF. The DNA of the CDR3 is TGCAGCGACAGGGGCTATTATGGCTACACCTTC. The entire variable domain, with the rest obtained from reference TRBV29-1 and TRBJ1-2, is as follows: SAVISQKPSRDICQRGTSLTIQCQVDSQVTMMFWYRQQPGQSLTLIATANQGSEATYESGFVIDKFPISRPNLTFSTLTVSNMSPEDSSIYLCSDRGYYGYTFGSGTRLTVV.

V is TRBV6-5 and J is TRBJ2-7; 11 nucleotides align to TRBD1. CDR3 length: 15 residues. CDR1 and CDR2 from the germline V gene are MNHEY and SVGAGI. V was clipped by 0 bases and J by 6 bases; unmatched bases: 4. The CDR3 region is CASSYSGTGGSEQYF. Here the CDR3 DNA reads TGTGCCAGCAGTTACTCGGGGACAGGGGGTTCCGAGCAGTACTTC.

V usage is TRBV11-2 and J usage is TRBJ2-7; 7 bases line up with TRBD1. Germline CDR1 SGHAT, CDR2 FQNNGV. The V and J ends lost 5 bases and 3 bases, in that order; junction bases with no gene match: 4. CDR3 length equals 13 residues. CDR3 protein: CASSVRQGYEQYF. The CDR3 nucleotides are TGTGCCAGCAGCGTAAGACAGGGCTACGAGCAGTACTTC.

This chain connects TRBV6-6 to TRBJ2-5, with D maybe TRBD2 (5 bases). Deletions cut 8 bases from V and 4 bases from J, with 11 bases between. Germline CDR1 MNHNY, CDR2 SVGAGI (reference sequence). This CDR3 spans 12 amino acids. CDR3 DNA sequence: TGTGCCAGCCATACTGGAGGAGAGACCCAGTACTTC. This gives the protein CASHTGGETQYF.

V is TRBV7-3 and J is TRBJ2-1; 9 bases match TRBD1. Trimming took 4 bases from V and 3 from J; bases not matched to a gene: 7. Germline V lookup: CDR1 SGHTA, CDR2 FQGTGA. There are 16 residues in the CDR3. This chain's CDR3 is CASSSYRGRSYNEQFF. CDR3 sequence (DNA): TGTGCCAGCAGCTCTTACAGGGGGCGCAGCTACAATGAGCAGTTCTTC.

V gene TRBV11-2 combines with J gene TRBJ1-2; 7 bases line up with TRBD1. This CDR3 is 15 amino acids long. J lost 5 bases, V lost 5 bases, and 11 bases had no gene match. CDR1 is SGHAT, CDR2 FQNNGV, per germline. In DNA, the CDR3 is TGTGCCAGCAGCACACAAACAGGGGCGGGATATGGCTACACCTTC. It encodes CASSTQTGAGYGYTF.

The chain combines TRBV5-8 with TRBJ1-4, with 9 bases that match TRBD1. This CDR3 is 15 amino acids long. CDR1 SGHTS and CDR2 YDEGEE come from the germline V gene. The V and J ends lost 2 bases and 7 bases, in that order; junction bases with no gene match: 6. The CDR3 loop reads CASSFETGGSEKLFF. CDR3 DNA: TGTGCCAGCAGCTTTGAAACAGGGGGCAGTGAAAAACTGTTTTTT.

The sample holds one count of this clone. This sequence joins TRBV7-9 and TRBJ2-1; TRBD1 might be the D (5 bases). V lost 2 bases to trimming and J lost 2 bases, with 10 bases between them. The CDR3 extends over 15 amino acids. Germline loops: CDR1 SEHNR, CDR2 FQNEAQ (reference sequence). This CDR3 is CASSLKQVTYNEQFF. In nucleotides, the CDR3 is TGTGCCAGCAGCTTAAAACAGGTCACCTACAATGAGCAGTTCTTC. The entire variable domain, with the rest obtained from reference TRBV7-9 and TRBJ2-1, is as follows: DTGVSQNPRHKITKRGQNVTFRCDPISEHNRLYWYRQTLGQGPEFLTYFQNEAQLEKSRLLSDRFSAERPKGSFSTLEIQRTEQGDSAMYLCASSLKQVTYNEQFFGPGTRLTVL.

The chain has TRBV7-9 and TRBJ2-1, with 9 positions matching TRBD1. CDR1 SEHNR and CDR2 FQNEAQ come from the germline V gene (reference sequence). The J segment lost 5 bases and the V segment lost 5 bases, leaving 7 bases of the junction unmatched. The CDR3 runs 15 residues. The CDR3: CASSIGQGFHNEQFF. As DNA, the CDR3 is TGTGCCAGCAGCATAGGACAGGGGTTTCACAATGAGCAGTTCTTC.

The rearrangement uses TRBV6-5 and TRBJ2-2; D gene ambiguous. This CDR3 comprises 15 residues. CDR1 and CDR2 from the germline V gene are MNHEY and SVGAGI. Trimming stripped 7 bases from V and 5 bases from J, with 17 bases between. The CDR3 protein is CASTLLGIGTGELFF. The CDR3 nucleotides read TGTGCCAGCACCTTACTGGGGATCGGAACCGGGGAGCTGTTTTTT.

V gene TRBV5-1 combines with J gene TRBJ2-7, with a weak D call TRBD1 (5 bases). Trimming left V 5 bases short and J 0 bases short, with 18 bases between. This CDR3 contains 16 residues. CDR1 is SGHRS and CDR2 is YFSETQ in the germline V gene. The CDR3 spells CASRSTGHDRSYEQYF. In nucleotides, the CDR3 is TGCGCCAGCAGAAGTACCGGACACGACCGCTCCTACGAGCAGTACTTC.

The chain links TRBV5-1 to TRBJ2-1; a weak D match, TRBD2 (5 bases). CDR3 length: 15 residues. Trimming removed 7 bases at V and 3 bases at J, with 17 bases between. The germline V gene encodes CDR1 SGHRS and CDR2 YFSETQ. The CDR3 DNA reads TGCGCCAGCGCCGTGATGTCGGGGAACTACAATGAGCAGTTCTTC. Amino acids: CASAVMSGNYNEQFF.

About this clone: This sample also contains other DNA sequences that code for the same CDR3. The rearrangement links TRBV18 to TRBJ2-3, with TRBD2 matching over 10 bases. V gave up 3 bases and J gave up 5 bases; unmatched junction bases: 2. The CDR3 contains 14 residues. From germline, CDR1 is KGHSH and CDR2 LQKENI. The CDR3 protein is CASSPLAGVDTQYF. The CDR3 DNA reads TGTGCCAGCTCACCGCTAGCGGGAGTAGATACGCAGTATTTT.

This sequence joins TRBV7-2 and TRBJ1-2; 8 bases fit TRBD1. With V trimmed by 2 bases and J by 4 bases, 15 bases remained unmatched. The CDR3 covers 18 residues. Germline lookup yields CDR1 SGHTA and CDR2 FQGNSA. CDR3 bases: TGTGCCAGCAGCTTAAGATTAGGGACAGGACGATTGTCCTATGGCTACACCTTC. Its protein product is CASSLRLGTGRLSYGYTF.

This sequence joins TRBV7-2 and TRBJ2-3; the D gene is possibly TRBD1 (6 bases). This CDR3 region has 13 residues. V shed 10 bases and J shed 4 bases, with 15 bases lying between them. Germline values: CDR1 SGHTA, CDR2 FQGNSA. CDR3 coding DNA: TGTGCCACCGGCAGGGGTGGGGCAGATACGCAGTATTTT. Encoded protein: CATGRGGADTQYF. Supplemented by reference TRBV7-2 and TRBJ2-3, the full variable domain reads GAGVSQSPSNKVTEKGKDVELRCDPISGHTALYWYRQSLGQGLEFLIYFQGNSAPDKSGLPSDRFSAERTGGSVSTLTIQRTQQEDSAVYLCATGRGGADTQYFGPGTRLTVL.

V and J are TRBV29-1 and TRBJ2-7; D is ambiguous. V dropped 4 bases and J dropped 0 bases, with 16 bases sitting between them. Germline assignment: CDR1 SQVTM and CDR2 ANQGSEA. This CDR3 region has 15 residues. The CDR3 bases are TGCAGCGTTGGGGTTGGCGGCCCGCGCTCCTACGAGCAGTACTTC. Protein sequence: CSVGVGGPRSYEQYF.

This chain joins TRBV14 and TRBJ2-7; D uncertain. Per the germline V gene, CDR1 is SGHDN and CDR2 is FVKESK. V was shortened by 4 bases and J by 3 bases, with 10 bases between the two germline ends. This CDR3 is built from 13 residues. This chain's CDR3 is CASSPDPYYEQYF. In nucleotides, the CDR3 is TGTGCCAGCAGCCCGGACCCATACTACGAGCAGTACTTC. Filled out from reference TRBV14 and TRBJ2-7, the complete variable domain reads EAGVTQFPSHSVIEKGQTVTLRCDPISGHDNLYWYRRVMGKEIKFLLHFVKESKQDESGMPNNRFLAERTGGTYSTLKVQPAELEDSGVYFCASSPDPYYEQYFGPGTRLTVT.